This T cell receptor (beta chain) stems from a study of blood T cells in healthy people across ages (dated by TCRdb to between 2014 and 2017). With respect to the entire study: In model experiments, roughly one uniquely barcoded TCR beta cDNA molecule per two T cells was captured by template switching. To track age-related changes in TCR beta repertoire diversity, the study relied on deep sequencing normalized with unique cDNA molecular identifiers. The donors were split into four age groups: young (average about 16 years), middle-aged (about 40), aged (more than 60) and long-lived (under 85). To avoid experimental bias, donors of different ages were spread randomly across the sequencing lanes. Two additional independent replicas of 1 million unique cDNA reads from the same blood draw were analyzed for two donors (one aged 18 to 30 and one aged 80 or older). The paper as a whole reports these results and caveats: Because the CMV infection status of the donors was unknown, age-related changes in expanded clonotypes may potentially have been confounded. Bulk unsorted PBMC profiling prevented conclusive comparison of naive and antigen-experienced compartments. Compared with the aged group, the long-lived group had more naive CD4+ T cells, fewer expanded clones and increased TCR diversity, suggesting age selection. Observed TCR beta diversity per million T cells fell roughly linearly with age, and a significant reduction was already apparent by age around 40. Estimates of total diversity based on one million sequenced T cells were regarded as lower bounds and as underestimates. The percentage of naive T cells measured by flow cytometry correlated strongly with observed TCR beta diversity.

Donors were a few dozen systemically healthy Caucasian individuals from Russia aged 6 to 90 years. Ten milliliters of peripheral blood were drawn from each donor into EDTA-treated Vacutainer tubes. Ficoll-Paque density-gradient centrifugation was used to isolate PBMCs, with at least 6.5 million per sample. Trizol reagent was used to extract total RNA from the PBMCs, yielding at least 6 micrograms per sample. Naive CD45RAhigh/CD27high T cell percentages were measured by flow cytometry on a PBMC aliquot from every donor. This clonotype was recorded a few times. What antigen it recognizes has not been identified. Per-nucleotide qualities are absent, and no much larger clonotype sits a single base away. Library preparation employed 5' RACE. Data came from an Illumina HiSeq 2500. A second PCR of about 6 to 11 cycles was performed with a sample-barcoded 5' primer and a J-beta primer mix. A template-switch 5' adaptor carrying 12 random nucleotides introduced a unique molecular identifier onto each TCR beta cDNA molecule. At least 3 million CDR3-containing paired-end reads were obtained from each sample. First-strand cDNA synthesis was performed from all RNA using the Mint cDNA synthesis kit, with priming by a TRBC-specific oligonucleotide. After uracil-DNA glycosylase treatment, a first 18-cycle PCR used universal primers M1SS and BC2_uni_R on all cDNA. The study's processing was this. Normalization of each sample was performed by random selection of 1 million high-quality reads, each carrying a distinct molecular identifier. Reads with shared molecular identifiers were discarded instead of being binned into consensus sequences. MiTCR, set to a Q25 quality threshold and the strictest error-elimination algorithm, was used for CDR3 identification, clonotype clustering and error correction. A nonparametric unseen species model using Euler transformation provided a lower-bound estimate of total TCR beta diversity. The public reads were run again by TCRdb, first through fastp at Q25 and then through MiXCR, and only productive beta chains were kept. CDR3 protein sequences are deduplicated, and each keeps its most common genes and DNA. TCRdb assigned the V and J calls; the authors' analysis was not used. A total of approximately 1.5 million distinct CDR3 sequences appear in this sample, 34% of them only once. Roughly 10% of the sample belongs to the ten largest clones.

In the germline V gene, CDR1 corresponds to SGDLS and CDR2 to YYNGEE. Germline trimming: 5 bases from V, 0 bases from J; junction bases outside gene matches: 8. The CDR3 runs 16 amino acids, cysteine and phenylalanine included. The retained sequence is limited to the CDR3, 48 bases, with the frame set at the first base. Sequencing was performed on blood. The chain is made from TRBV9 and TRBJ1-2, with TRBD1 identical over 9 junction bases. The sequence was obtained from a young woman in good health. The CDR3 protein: CASSRDRDRANYGYTF. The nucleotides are TGTGCCAGCAGTAGGGACAGGGATAGAGCTAACTATGGCTACACCTTC.